The T cell receptor beta chain under discussion was sequenced for a study of neoadjuvant anti-PD-1 for oral cavity cancer. Study details: Patients without progression received a fourth nivolumab dose around day 43, then surgical resection on days 50-56.

Assay used: immunoSEQ multiplex PCR; TCRdb lists only in-frame clones, some missing. This table holds over 80,000 clones, about four fifths found once. No culture or expansion preceded analysis of these blood cells. Trimming took off 3 bases at V and 5 bases at J, with 4 bases between the two ends. Germline CDR1 is DFQATT and CDR2 is SNEGSKA (reference sequence). CDR3 length: 10 residues. This receptor was identified in a person aged 35 to 85 with oral cavity squamous cell carcinoma. The sample in question was PBMCs, obtained before nivolumab (anti-PD-1) treatment. The rearrangement joins TRBV20-1 to TRBJ1-2; D not resolved. In DNA form, the CDR3 reads TGCAGTGCTAGTGGTTATGGCTACACCTTC. It encodes CSASGYGYTF.